One T cell receptor beta chain is described in this entry. Its antigen is currently unknown. Germline V lookup: CDR1 SGHRS, CDR2 YFSETQ. The ends lost 4 bases at V and 4 bases at J; junction bases unmatched: 8. The CDR3 runs 15 residues. As for time point: sample taken at primary tumor resection. In the library, each TCR cDNA molecule bore its own unique molecular identifier. TCRdb re-called the 5' RACE reads with MiXCR, one entry per CDR3 protein. The sample shows 20,000 to 30,000 distinct CDR3 sequences, 8.8% of them seen only once. The source of the sample is a study of spatial heterogeneity in lung cancer. As for the study in general: TCR transcript abundance in tumor regions was strongly correlated with the T cell module score obtained from matched bulk RNA-seq.

Study outcomes and limitations: How many expanded intratumoral alpha and beta TCRs were present tracked the tumor mutation count, which was a count of nonsynonymous mutations.

This rearrangement joins TRBV5-1 to TRBJ2-5; 9 bases are shared with TRBD1. The sequencing here drew on lung tumor tissue, taken at surgery. The sequence derives from a male donor with early-stage non-small cell lung cancer. CDR3 coding DNA: TGCGCCAGCAGCCAGGGACAGGGCCGAGGAGAGACCCAGTACTTC. Translating it yields CASSQGQGRGETQYF. Looking up the rest from reference TRBV5-1 and TRBJ2-5 gives the full variable domain: KAGVTQTPRYLIKTRGQQVTLSCSPISGHRSVSWYQQTPGQGLQFLFEYFSETQRNKGNFPGRFSGRQFSNSRSEMNVSTLELGDSALYLCASSQGQGRGETQYFGPGTRLLVL.